Below are 6 T cell receptor beta chains sequenced from a single sample in a study of blood T cell repertoires in COVID-19. Sequencing used immunoSEQ multiplex PCR; TCRdb keeps in-frame clones, though not all of them. Among approximately 46,000 clones listed, around four fifths were seen once. Material: peripheral blood. The source of these receptors is a human donor in a cohort sampled during active COVID-19.

CDR3 residues: CASSLQGGYTF. CDR3 DNA: TGTGCCAGCAGTTTACAGGGTGGCTACACCTTC. The rearrangement links TRBV12-3 or TRBV12-4 to TRBJ1-2, with D possibly matching TRBD1 (5 bases). The CDR3 has 11 amino acids. V lost 2 bases, J lost 7 bases, and 5 bases lay in between.

The chain has TRBV3-1 (or the pseudogene TRBV3-2) and TRBJ1-6; D unresolved. CDR1 and CDR2 from the germline V gene are LGHDT and YNNKEL (reference sequence). The CDR3 extends over 15 amino acids. V shed 6 bases and J shed 8 bases, with 17 bases lying between them. The CDR3, as DNA: TGTGCCAGCAGGGGCAATCGGGGAATGGATTCACCCCTCCACTTT. Translated: CASRGNRGMDSPLHF.

The chain recombines TRBV11-2 with TRBJ2-7, with 13 bases matching TRBD2. The CDR3 has 14 residues. CDR1 SGHAT and CDR2 FQNNGV come from the germline V gene. Germline trimming cut 5 bases from V and 6 bases from J; bases unmatched to any gene: 4. CDR3 amino acids: CASSRTSGRGEQYF. For the CDR3, the DNA is TGTGCCAGCAGCCGGACTAGCGGGAGAGGCGAGCAGTACTTC.

The count of this clone is one. The chain carries TRBV4-3 and TRBJ2-7, with 7 bases that match TRBD1. Trimming at V came to 4 bases and at J to 12 bases, leaving 12 bases not matched to a gene. Looked up from germline, CDR1 is LGHNA and CDR2 is YSLEER. The CDR3 sequence is 13 residues long. CDR3 DNA: TGCGCCAGCAGCCCTGTGGCAGGGGGTAGATTGTACTTC. Encoded protein: CASSPVAGGRLYF.

This CDR3 reads CASSEASVQVDEQYF. The CDR3 DNA reads as TGTGCCAGCAGTGAAGCCTCCGTCCAGGTGGACGAGCAGTACTTC. V and J are TRBV2 and TRBJ2-7; D is uncertain. Trimming left V 0 bases short and J 5 bases short, with 14 bases between. This CDR3 has 15 residues. Germline V gene sequence: CDR1 SNHLY, CDR2 FYNNEI.

In this sample, this clone turned up once. This sequence joins TRBV2 and TRBJ2-7; 7 nucleotides align to TRBD2. J gave up 0 bases and V 11 bases, and 7 bases lay outside the gene matches. The germline gives CDR1 SNHLY, CDR2 FYNNEI. This CDR3 has 13 amino acids. CDR3 loop: CAGRAGSSYEQYF. The CDR3 DNA follows: TGTGCCGGGAGAGCGGGGAGCTCCTACGAGCAGTACTTC.